What follows are 4 T cell receptor beta chains derived from one specimen sequenced in a study of Graves' ophthalmopathy and Graves' hyperthyroidism. Researchers took RNA transcripts and amplified TCR beta CDR3 regions from them. First-round RT-PCR employed HTBI primers, with a second-round multiplex PCR after it. Via MiXCR, TCRdb re-called the multiplex PCR reads, giving one row per CDR3 protein. There are 300,000 to 400,000 distinct CDR3 sequences in the sample; about a sixth occur only once, and 2.4% lies in the top ten. The specimen sequenced was peripheral blood. These receptors originate from an adult woman with stable Graves' hyperthyroidism.

The table lists this clonotype with many counts. The rearrangement uses TRBV19 and TRBJ2-7; 9 nucleotides agree with TRBD1. The CDR3 covers 14 residues. The germline V gene encodes CDR1 LNHDA and CDR2 SQIVND (reference sequence). The junction had 2 bases not matched to a gene; V was cut back by 3 bases and J by 2 bases. CDR3 DNA: TGTGCCAGTAGTATTGGGGACAGGGCCTACGAGCAGTACTTC. It codes for CASSIGDRAYEQYF.

The chain couples TRBV18 to TRBJ1-2; the D gene is possibly TRBD1 (6 bases). The CDR3 is 15 residues long. Germline V gives CDR1 KGHSH, CDR2 LQKENI. Trimming removed 2 bases from V and 4 bases from J, with 14 bases in between. In nucleotides, the CDR3 is TGTGCCAGCTCACCAGTAACGGACAGCCCCTATGGCTACACCTTC. Protein product: CASSPVTDSPYGYTF.

The CDR3 is CASSPGHLNLYEQYF. In DNA form, the CDR3 reads TGTGCCAGCTCACCCGGACACCTCAACCTCTACGAGCAGTACTTC. The rearrangement links TRBV18 to TRBJ2-7; D might be TRBD1 (5 bases). CDR3 size: 15 residues. V lost 3 bases and J lost 3, with 15 bases in between. Per germline, CDR1 KGHSH and CDR2 LQKENI.

This clonotype was seen more than once but under ten times. CDR3 sequence (DNA): TGCGCCAGCAGCTTGGTTGTCGGGAGTCCGCAAGAGACCCAGTACTTC. This encodes CASSLVVGSPQETQYF. V usage is TRBV5-1 and J usage is TRBJ2-5; weak D call: TRBD2 (6 bases). Germline values: CDR1 SGHRS, CDR2 YFSETQ. The V and J ends lost 0 bases and 2 bases respectively, with 14 bases between them. This CDR3 is 16 amino acids long. Based on the CDR3 plus reference TRBV5-1 and TRBJ2-5, the full variable domain is KAGVTQTPRYLIKTRGQQVTLSCSPISGHRSVSWYQQTPGQGLQFLFEYFSETQRNKGNFPGRFSGRQFSNSRSEMNVSTLELGDSALYLCASSLVVGSPQETQYFGPGTRLLVL.